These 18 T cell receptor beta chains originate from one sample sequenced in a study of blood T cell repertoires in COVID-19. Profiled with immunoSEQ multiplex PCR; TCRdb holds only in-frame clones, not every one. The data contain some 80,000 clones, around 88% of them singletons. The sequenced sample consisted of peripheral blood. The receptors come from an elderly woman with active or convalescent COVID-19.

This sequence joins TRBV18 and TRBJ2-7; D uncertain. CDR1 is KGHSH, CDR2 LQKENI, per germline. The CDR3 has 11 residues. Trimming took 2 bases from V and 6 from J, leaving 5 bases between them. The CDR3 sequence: CASSPSVEQYF. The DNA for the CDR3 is TGTGCCAGCTCACCATCAGTCGAGCAGTACTTC.

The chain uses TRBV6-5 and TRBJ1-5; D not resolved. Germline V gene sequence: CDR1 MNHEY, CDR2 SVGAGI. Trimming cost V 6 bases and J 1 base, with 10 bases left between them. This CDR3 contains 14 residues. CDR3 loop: CASRGDMSNQPQHF. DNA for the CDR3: TGTGCCAGCAGGGGAGACATGAGCAATCAGCCCCAGCATTTT.

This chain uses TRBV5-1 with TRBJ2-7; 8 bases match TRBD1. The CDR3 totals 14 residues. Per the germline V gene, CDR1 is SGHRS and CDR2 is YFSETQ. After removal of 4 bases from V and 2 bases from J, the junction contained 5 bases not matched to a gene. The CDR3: CASSTDRVPYEQYF. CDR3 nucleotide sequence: TGCGCCAGCAGCACGGACAGGGTCCCCTACGAGCAGTACTTC.

This CDR3 is CSARAQRTQYF. The CDR3 DNA reads TGCAGTGCTAGAGCCCAGCGTACGCAGTATTTT. This rearrangement joins TRBV20-1 to TRBJ2-3; D gene unclear. Germline CDR1 is DFQATT and CDR2 is SNEGSKA (reference sequence). Deletions cut 1 base from V and 8 bases from J, with 7 bases between. The CDR3 totals 11 residues.

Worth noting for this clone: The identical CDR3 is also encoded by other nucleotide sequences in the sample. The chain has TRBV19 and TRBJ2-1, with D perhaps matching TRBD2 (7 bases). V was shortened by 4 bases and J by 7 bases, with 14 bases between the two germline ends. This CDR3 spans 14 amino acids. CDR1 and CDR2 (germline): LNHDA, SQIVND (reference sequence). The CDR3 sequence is CASSRGGRGNEQFF. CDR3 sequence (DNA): TGTGCCAGTAGTAGGGGGGGGCGAGGGAATGAGCAGTTCTTC.

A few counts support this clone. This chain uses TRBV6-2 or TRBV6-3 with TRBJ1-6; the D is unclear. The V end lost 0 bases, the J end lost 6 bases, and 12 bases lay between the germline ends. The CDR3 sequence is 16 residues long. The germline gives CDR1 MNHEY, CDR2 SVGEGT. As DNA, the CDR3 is TGTGCCAGCAGTTACTCCGTCGGGATAAGTAATTCACCCCTCCACTTT. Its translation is CASSYSVGISNSPLHF.

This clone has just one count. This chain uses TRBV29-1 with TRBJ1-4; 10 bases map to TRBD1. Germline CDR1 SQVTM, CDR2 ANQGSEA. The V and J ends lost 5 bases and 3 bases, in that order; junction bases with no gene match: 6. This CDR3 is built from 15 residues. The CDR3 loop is CSVSGTGESNEKLFF. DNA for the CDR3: TGCAGCGTTTCCGGGACAGGGGAATCTAATGAAAAACTGTTTTTT.

CDR3 DNA sequence: TGCAGCTGTGGGTCAAGTACTAGCGGCGGGCCCCAGTACTTC. Encoded protein: CSCGSSTSGGPQYF. This chain connects TRBV29-1 to TRBJ2-5, with 8 bases lining up with TRBD2. Germline V gene lookup returns CDR1 SQVTM and CDR2 ANQGSEA. The CDR3 has 14 amino acids. With V trimmed by 8 bases and J by 9 bases, 17 bases remained unmatched. Supplemented by reference TRBV29-1 and TRBJ2-5, the full variable domain reads SAVISQKPSRDICQRGTSLTIQCQVDSQVTMMFWYRQQPGQSLTLIATANQGSEATYESGFVIDKFPISRPNLTFSTLTVSNMSPEDSSIYLCSCGSSTSGGPQYFGPGTRLLVL.

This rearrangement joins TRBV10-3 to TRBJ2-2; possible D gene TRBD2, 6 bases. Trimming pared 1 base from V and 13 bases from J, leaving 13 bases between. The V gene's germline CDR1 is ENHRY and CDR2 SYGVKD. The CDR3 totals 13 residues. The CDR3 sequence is CAISELAELTLFF. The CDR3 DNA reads TGTGCCATCAGTGAGTTAGCGGAACTTACGCTGTTTTTT.

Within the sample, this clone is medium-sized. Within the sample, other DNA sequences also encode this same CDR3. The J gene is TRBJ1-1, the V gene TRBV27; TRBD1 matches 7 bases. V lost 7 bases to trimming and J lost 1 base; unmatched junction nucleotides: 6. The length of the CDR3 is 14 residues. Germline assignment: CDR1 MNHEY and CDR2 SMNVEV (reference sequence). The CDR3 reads CASNRQGPNTEAFF. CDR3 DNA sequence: TGTGCCAGCAATCGACAGGGCCCGAACACTGAAGCTTTCTTT.

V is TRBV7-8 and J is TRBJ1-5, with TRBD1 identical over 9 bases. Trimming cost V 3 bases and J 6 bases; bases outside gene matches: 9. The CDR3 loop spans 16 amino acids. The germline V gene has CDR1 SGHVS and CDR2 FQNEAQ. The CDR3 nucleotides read TGTGCCAGCAGCTTGAGGGACAGGGACCCAAGTCAGCCCCAGCATTTT. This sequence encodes CASSLRDRDPSQPQHF.

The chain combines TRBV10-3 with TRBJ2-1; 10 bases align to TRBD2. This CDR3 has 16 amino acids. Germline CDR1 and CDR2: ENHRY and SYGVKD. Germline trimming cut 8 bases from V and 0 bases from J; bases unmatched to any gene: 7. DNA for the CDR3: TGTGCCATCGCATCTAGCGGGGGCTCCTCCTACAATGAGCAGTTCTTC. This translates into CAIASSGGSSYNEQFF.

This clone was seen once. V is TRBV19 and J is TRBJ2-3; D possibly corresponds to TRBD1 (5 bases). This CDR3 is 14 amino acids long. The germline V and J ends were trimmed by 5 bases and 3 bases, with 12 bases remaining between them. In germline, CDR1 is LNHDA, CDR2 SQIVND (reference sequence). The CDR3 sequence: CASSSQEKTDTQYF. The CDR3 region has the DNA TGTGCCAGTAGTTCACAGGAAAAAACAGATACGCAGTATTTT. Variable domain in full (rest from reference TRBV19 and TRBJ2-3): DGGITQSPKYLFRKEGQNVTLSCEQNLNHDAMYWYRQDPGQGLRLIYYSQIVNDFQKGDIAEGYSVSREKKESFPLTVTSAQKNPTAFYLCASSSQEKTDTQYFGPGTRLTVL.

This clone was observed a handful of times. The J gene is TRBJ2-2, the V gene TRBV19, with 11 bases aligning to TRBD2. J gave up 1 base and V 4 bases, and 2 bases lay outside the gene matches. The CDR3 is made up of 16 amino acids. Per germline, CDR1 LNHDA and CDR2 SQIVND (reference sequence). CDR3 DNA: TGTGCCAGTAGTACCACTAGCGGGAGGAACACCGGGGAGCTGTTTTTT. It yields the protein CASSTTSGRNTGELFF. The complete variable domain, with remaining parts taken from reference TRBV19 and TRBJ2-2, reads DGGITQSPKYLFRKEGQNVTLSCEQNLNHDAMYWYRQDPGQGLRLIYYSQIVNDFQKGDIAEGYSVSREKKESFPLTVTSAQKNPTAFYLCASSTTSGRNTGELFFGEGSRLTVL.

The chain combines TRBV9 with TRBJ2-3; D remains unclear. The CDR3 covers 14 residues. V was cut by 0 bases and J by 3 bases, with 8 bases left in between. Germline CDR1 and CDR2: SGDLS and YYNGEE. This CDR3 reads CASSVVPGTDTQYF. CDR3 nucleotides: TGTGCCAGCAGCGTAGTTCCCGGGACAGATACGCAGTATTTT.

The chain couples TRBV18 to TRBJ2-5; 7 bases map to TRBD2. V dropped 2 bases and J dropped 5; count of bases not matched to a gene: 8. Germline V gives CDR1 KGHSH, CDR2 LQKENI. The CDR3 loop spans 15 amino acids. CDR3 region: CASSPGLERKETQYF. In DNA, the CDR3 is TGTGCCAGCTCACCAGGACTAGAGAGGAAGGAGACCCAGTACTTC.

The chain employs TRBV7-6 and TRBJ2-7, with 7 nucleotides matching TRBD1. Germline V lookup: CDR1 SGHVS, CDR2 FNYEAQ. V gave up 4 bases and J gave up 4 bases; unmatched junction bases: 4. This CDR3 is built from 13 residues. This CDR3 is CASSSTGRYEQYF. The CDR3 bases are TGTGCCAGCAGCTCGACAGGGCGGTACGAGCAGTACTTC.

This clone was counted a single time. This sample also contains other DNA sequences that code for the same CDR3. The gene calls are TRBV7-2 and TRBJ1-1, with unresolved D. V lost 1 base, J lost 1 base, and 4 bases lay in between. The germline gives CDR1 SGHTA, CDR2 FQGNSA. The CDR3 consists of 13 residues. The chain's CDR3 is CASSLVRNTEAFF. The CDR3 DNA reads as TGTGCCAGCAGCTTAGTTCGGAACACTGAAGCTTTCTTT. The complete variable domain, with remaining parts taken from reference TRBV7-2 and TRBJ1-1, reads GAGVSQSPSNKVTEKGKDVELRCDPISGHTALYWYRQSLGQGLEFLIYFQGNSAPDKSGLPSDRFSAERTGGSVSTLTIQRTQQEDSAVYLCASSLVRNTEAFFGQGTRLTVV.